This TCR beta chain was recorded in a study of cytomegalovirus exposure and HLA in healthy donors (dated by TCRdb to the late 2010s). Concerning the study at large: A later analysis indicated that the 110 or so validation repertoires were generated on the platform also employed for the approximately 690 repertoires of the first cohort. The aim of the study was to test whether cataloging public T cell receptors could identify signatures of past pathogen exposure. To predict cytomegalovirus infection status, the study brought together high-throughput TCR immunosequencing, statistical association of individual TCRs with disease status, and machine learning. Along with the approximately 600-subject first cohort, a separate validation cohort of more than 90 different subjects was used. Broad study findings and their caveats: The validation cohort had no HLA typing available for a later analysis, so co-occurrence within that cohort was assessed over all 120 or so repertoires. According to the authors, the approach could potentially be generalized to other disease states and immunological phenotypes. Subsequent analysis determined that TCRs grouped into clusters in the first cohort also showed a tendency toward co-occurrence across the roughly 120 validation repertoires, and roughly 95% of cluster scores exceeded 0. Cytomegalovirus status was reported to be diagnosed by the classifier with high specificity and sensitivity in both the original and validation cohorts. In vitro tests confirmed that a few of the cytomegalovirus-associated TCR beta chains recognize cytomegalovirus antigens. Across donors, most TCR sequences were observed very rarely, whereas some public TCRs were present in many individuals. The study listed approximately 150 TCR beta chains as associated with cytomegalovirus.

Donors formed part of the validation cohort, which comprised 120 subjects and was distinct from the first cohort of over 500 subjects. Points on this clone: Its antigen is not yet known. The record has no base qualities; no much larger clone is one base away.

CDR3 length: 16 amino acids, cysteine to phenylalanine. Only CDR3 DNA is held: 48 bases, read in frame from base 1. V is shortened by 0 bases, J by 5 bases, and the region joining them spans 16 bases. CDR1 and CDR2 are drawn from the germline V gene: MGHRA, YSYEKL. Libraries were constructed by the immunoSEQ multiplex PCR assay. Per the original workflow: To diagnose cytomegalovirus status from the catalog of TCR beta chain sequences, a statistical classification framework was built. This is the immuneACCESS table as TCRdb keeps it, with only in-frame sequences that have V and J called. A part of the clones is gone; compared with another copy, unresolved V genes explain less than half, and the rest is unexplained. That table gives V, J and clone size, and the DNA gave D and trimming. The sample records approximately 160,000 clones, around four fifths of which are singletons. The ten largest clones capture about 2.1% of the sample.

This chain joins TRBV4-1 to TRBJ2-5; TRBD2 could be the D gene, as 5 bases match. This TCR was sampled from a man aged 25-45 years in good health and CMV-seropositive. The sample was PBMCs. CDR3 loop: CASSQDEARALETQYF. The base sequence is TGCGCCAGCAGCCAAGATGAGGCGAGGGCTCTTGAGACCCAGTACTTC.